A single T cell receptor (beta chain) is shown here with its context. This sample is part of a study of blood T cell repertoires in COVID-19. Study-wide context: T cells, B-cell-depleted T cells, or PBMCs supplied cDNA or gDNA.

The V gene's germline CDR1 is MDHEN and CDR2 SYDVKM. Trimming took off 1 base at V and 1 base at J, with 11 bases between the two ends. The CDR3 has 16 amino acids. Original handling: Using reference gene primer amplification, nucleated cell counts were estimated. Data came from immunoSEQ multiplex PCR; TCRdb stores just in-frame clones and leaves some out. V and J calls and clone size are as listed in that table; D and trimming were resolved from the DNA. The profile shows 150,000 to 200,000 clones, more than 75% of them singletons. The chain employs TRBV28 and TRBJ1-5; D remains unclear. What was sequenced was peripheral blood. The clonotype was recovered from a man aged 40-55 years with active or convalescent COVID-19. The CDR3 DNA reads TGTGCCAGCAGTTTATCTACCCCGACAAGCAATCAGCCCCAGCATTTT. The encoded protein is CASSLSTPTSNQPQHF.